Presented here are 25 T cell receptor beta chains from one specimen sequenced in a study of T-cell reconstitution after alpha-beta-depleted transplantation in children. Preparation of the TCRbeta library involved a method that used unique molecular identifiers. One entry per CDR3 protein results from TCRdb running MiXCR on the PCR reads. The repertoire holds 300,000 to 400,000 distinct CDR3 sequences, with around 15% as singletons. The source material was PBMCs, mostly from graft donor cells, sampled 360 days after TCRalphabeta/CD19-depleted stem cell transplant. The receptors shown here come from a male patient between 2 and 15 years old who had a stem cell transplant for acute lymphoblastic leukemia, so the T cells may come from the graft donor.

This clonotype was detected only a few times. The chain links TRBV4-1 to TRBJ2-5; TRBD1 matches 8 bases. CDR3 length: 16 amino acids. V lost 3 bases, J lost 7 bases, and 13 bases stayed unmatched. The germline CDR1 and CDR2 sequences are MGHRA and YSYEKL. As DNA, the CDR3 is TGCGCCAGCAGCCACCAATTGGACAGGGAAAGGGGGACCCAGTACTTC. It is translated as CASSHQLDRERGTQYF.

This clonotype came up a few times. The rearrangement uses TRBV9 and TRBJ1-3; a weak D match, TRBD1 (6 bases). CDR1 is SGDLS, CDR2 YYNGEE, per germline. V was shortened by 3 bases and J by 4 bases, with 17 bases between the two germline ends. The CDR3 is 16 residues long. The CDR3 region has the DNA TGTGCCAGCAGCGGACACTCAGGGGATTTCGGAAACACCATATATTTT. Encoded protein: CASSGHSGDFGNTIYF.

The CDR3 DNA reads TGCGCCAGCAGCATCCTCGGCGACAATGAGCAGTTCTTC. It codes for CASSILGDNEQFF. The V gene is TRBV5-1, the J gene TRBJ2-1; no clear D. Germline V gene lookup returns CDR1 SGHRS and CDR2 YFSETQ. The germline V and J ends were trimmed by 4 bases and 5 bases, with 10 bases remaining between them. CDR3 length: 13 residues.

The V and J genes are TRBV28 and TRBJ1-1; TRBD1 matches 8 bases. Germline CDR1 MDHEN, CDR2 SYDVKM. Unmatched junction bases numbered 9, after V lost 4 bases and J lost 2 bases. CDR3 length: 16 amino acids. The CDR3: CASSSDPGTGNTEAFF. CDR3 coding DNA: TGTGCCAGCAGTTCCGACCCCGGGACAGGTAACACTGAAGCTTTCTTT.

The V call is TRBV7-2, the J call TRBJ1-2; tentative D call: TRBD1 (6 bases). In germline, CDR1 is SGHTA, CDR2 FQGNSA. Deletions cut 2 bases from V and 7 bases from J, with 14 bases between. This CDR3 contains 14 residues. The CDR3 is CASSLQSGGSGYTF. The CDR3 region has the DNA TGTGCCAGCAGCTTACAATCCGGGGGCTCTGGCTACACCTTC.

This clonotype was seen ten or more times. V is TRBV11-2 and J is TRBJ2-2, with D perhaps TRBD1 (6 bases). Germline CDR1 SGHAT, CDR2 FQNNGV. The CDR3 consists of 17 residues. V lost 0 bases and J lost 2, with 13 bases in between. The CDR3 DNA follows: TGTGCCAGCAGCTTAGATTTCTGGACAGCTAACACCGGGGAGCTGTTTTTT. This encodes CASSLDFWTANTGELFF.

This clonotype has more than one count but fewer than ten. The chain employs TRBV9 and TRBJ2-2; 14 bases fit TRBD2. CDR1 is SGDLS and CDR2 is YYNGEE in the germline V gene. The V and J ends lost 4 bases and 1 base, in that order; junction bases with no gene match: 3. The CDR3 is made up of 17 amino acids. The CDR3 bases are TGTGCCAGCAGCATCGGGACTAGCGGGAGGAACACCGGGGAGCTGTTTTTT. This gives the protein CASSIGTSGRNTGELFF.

This clonotype occurred a few times. This rearrangement joins TRBV4-2 to TRBJ2-3, with TRBD2 identical over 13 bases. The CDR3 extends over 16 amino acids. Germline loops: CDR1 LGHNA, CDR2 YNFKEQ. The junction had 4 bases not matched to a gene; V was cut back by 3 bases and J by 4 bases. CDR3 DNA: TGTGCCAGCAGCCAGGAACTAGCGGGAGGGGCAGATACGCAGTATTTT. It translates to CASSQELAGGADTQYF.

This clonotype came up a few times. The chain employs TRBV28 and TRBJ2-1; 12 bases agree with TRBD2. V lost 3 bases, J lost 0 bases, and 12 bases stayed unmatched. The V gene's germline CDR1 is MDHEN and CDR2 SYDVKM. This CDR3 spans 20 amino acids. DNA of the CDR3: TGTGCCAGCAGTTTCGAACAGTCGGGACTAGCGGGCAGCTCCTACAATGAGCAGTTCTTC. Translation: CASSFEQSGLAGSSYNEQFF.

The gene calls are TRBV5-1 and TRBJ2-2; D could derive from TRBD1 or TRBD2 (5 bases each). Trimming stripped 7 bases from V and 0 bases from J, with 13 bases between. Germline CDR1 reads SGHRS; CDR2 reads YFSETQ. The CDR3 is 15 residues long. The CDR3 loop reads CASSRDVSNTGELFF. The CDR3 DNA reads TGCGCCAGCTCTCGGGACGTCTCGAACACCGGGGAGCTGTTTTTT.

This clonotype has a handful of counts. The chain links TRBV27 to TRBJ2-5; 13 bases are shared with TRBD2. This CDR3 contains 15 residues. The germline CDR1 and CDR2 sequences are MNHEY and SMNVEV (reference sequence). With 6 bases clipped from V and 5 bases from J, the junction kept 6 bases outside the gene matches. CDR3 in DNA: TGTGCCAGCAGCCCGACTAGCGGGAGGACGGAGACCCAGTACTTC. Translation gives CASSPTSGRTETQYF.

This clonotype was seen a handful of times. The chain joins TRBV5-1 to TRBJ1-2, with a weak D call TRBD1 (5 bases). Trimming removed 4 bases from V and 2 bases from J, with 12 bases in between. The CDR3 contains 14 residues. The germline CDR1 and CDR2 sequences are SGHRS and YFSETQ. CDR3 sequence: CASSLGRVNYGYTF. The CDR3 DNA sequence: TGCGCCAGCAGCCTGGGCAGGGTGAACTATGGCTACACCTTC.

This clonotype was counted a few times. CDR3 residues: CASLRVNGELFF. The CDR3 DNA is TGTGCCAGCCTCAGGGTTAACGGGGAGCTGTTTTTT. V usage is TRBV7-9 and J usage is TRBJ2-2; maybe TRBD1 (5 bases). V lost 8 bases to trimming and J lost 7 bases, with 11 bases between them. CDR1 is SEHNR, CDR2 FQNEAQ, per germline (reference sequence). CDR3 length: 12 residues.

The chain couples TRBV7-2 to TRBJ2-3, with 11 bases identical to TRBD2. The V gene's germline CDR1 is SGHTA and CDR2 FQGNSA. Trimming removed 5 bases from V and 8 bases from J; junction bases left unmatched: 3. This CDR3 is 13 amino acids long. The CDR3 coding sequence is TGTGCCAGCAGCCAGCTAGCGGGAGGTACGCAGTATTTT. Translating gives CASSQLAGGTQYF.

This clonotype was detected only a few times. The chain uses TRBV28 and TRBJ1-2, with D perhaps matching TRBD1 (6 bases). Between the trimmed V and J ends, which lost 6 bases and 2 bases, there was a span of 10 bases. Per germline, CDR1 MDHEN and CDR2 SYDVKM. There are 13 residues in the CDR3. CDR3 protein: CASRRQENYGYTF. The CDR3 DNA sequence: TGTGCCAGCAGGAGACAGGAGAACTATGGCTACACCTTC.

This clonotype was recorded at least ten times. The chain joins TRBV28 to TRBJ2-5, with D perhaps given as TRBD1 or TRBD2 (5 bases each). Trimming took off 3 bases at V and 11 bases at J, with 22 bases between the two ends. The CDR3 contains 15 residues. Per germline, CDR1 MDHEN and CDR2 SYDVKM. CDR3 sequence (DNA): TGTGCCAGCAGTTTCGGGGCGATTGGGAAGGTCCCGCAGTACTTC. Translated, it gives CASSFGAIGKVPQYF.

The chain is built from TRBV5-1 and TRBJ2-5; TRBD2 agrees at 9 bases. The CDR3 length is 13 residues. Germline CDR1 reads SGHRS; CDR2 reads YFSETQ. Germline trimming cut 3 bases from V and 3 bases from J; bases unmatched to any gene: 0. The CDR3 reads CASSSSGEETQYF. The CDR3 DNA sequence: TGCGCCAGCAGCTCTAGCGGGGAAGAGACCCAGTACTTC.

This clonotype was counted between two and nine times. The gene calls are TRBV4-3 and TRBJ1-5, with TRBD1 identical over 8 bases. V lost 6 bases and J lost 4; bases outside the gene matches: 5. The germline gives CDR1 LGHNA, CDR2 YSLEER. There are 14 residues in the CDR3. The CDR3 region has the DNA TGCGCCAGCAGGGACAGGGTGGAAAATCAGCCCCAGCATTTT. It specifies CASRDRVENQPQHF.

This clonotype was counted ten times or more. The rearrangement joins TRBV29-1 to TRBJ2-7; 11 bases align to TRBD2. The CDR3 has 14 amino acids. The germline gives CDR1 SQVTM, CDR2 ANQGSEA. J lost 3 bases, V lost 5 bases, and 6 bases had no gene match. The CDR3, as DNA: TGCAGCGTTCGGGGGACTAGCGGTAACTACGAGCAGTACTTC. Its translation: CSVRGTSGNYEQYF.

Only a few counts were recorded for this clonotype. The chain joins TRBV25-1 to TRBJ2-3; TRBD2 matches 8 bases. The CDR3 spans 16 residues. Unmatched junction bases numbered 8, after V lost 1 base and J lost 5 bases. Germline loops: CDR1 MGHDK, CDR2 SYGVNS. CDR3 in amino acids: CASSESTGGPGDTQYF. The DNA of the CDR3 is TGTGCCAGCAGTGAATCCACGGGAGGGCCTGGAGATACGCAGTATTTT.

This clonotype has just a few counts. This sequence joins TRBV7-9 and TRBJ2-7; 8 nucleotides align to TRBD2. Per germline, CDR1 SEHNR and CDR2 FQNEAQ (reference sequence). The CDR3 covers 12 residues. V shed 5 bases and J 6 bases; nucleotides not matched to a gene: 3. DNA for the CDR3: TGTGCCAGCAGCCCCGGACTAGCCGAGCAGTACTTC. It encodes CASSPGLAEQYF. The full variable domain, in which reference TRBV7-9 and TRBJ2-7 provide the parts outside the CDR3, is DTGVSQNPRHKITKRGQNVTFRCDPISEHNRLYWYRQTLGQGPEFLTYFQNEAQLEKSRLLSDRFSAERPKGSFSTLEIQRTEQGDSAMYLCASSPGLAEQYFGPGTRLTVT.

The rearrangement uses TRBV2 and TRBJ2-2, with a weak D call TRBD2 (6 bases). The ends were cut back, 6 bases at V and 11 bases at J, with 13 bases in the middle. Germline CDR1 is SNHLY and CDR2 is FYNNEI. This CDR3 has 12 amino acids. The CDR3 is CASRPGLQELFF. The CDR3, as DNA: TGTGCCAGCAGGCCGGGACTTCAAGAGCTGTTTTTT. Combining the CDR3 with reference TRBV2 and TRBJ2-2 gives the whole variable domain EPEVTQTPSHQVTQMGQEVILRCVPISNHLYFYWYRQILGQKVEFLVSFYNNEISEKSEIFDDQFSVERPDGSNFTLKIRSTKLEDSAMYFCASRPGLQELFFGEGSRLTVL.

The chain carries TRBV30 and TRBJ2-5; possible D gene TRBD2, 5 bases. This CDR3 spans 12 amino acids. Germline assignment: CDR1 GTSNPN and CDR2 SVGIG (reference sequence). Deletions cut 3 bases from V and 5 bases from J, with 10 bases between. The CDR3 bases are TGTGCCTGGAGGCCTAGAGGGGAGACCCAGTACTTC. This sequence encodes CAWRPRGETQYF.

Only a few counts were recorded for this clonotype. One junction end does not reproduce the germline sequence, and a read error may be involved. The CDR3 DNA follows: TGTGCTAGCAGCAAACTAGCGGCCGCAGATACGCAGTATTTT. Its translation is CASSKLAAADTQYF. The genes are TRBV7-7 and TRBJ2-3, with TRBD2 matching over 8 bases. The germline CDR1 and CDR2 sequences are SSHAT and FNYEAQ (reference sequence). The CDR3 is 14 amino acids.

This clonotype was seen a few times. This rearrangement joins TRBV20-1 to TRBJ2-7; D unclear. Trimming removed 1 base at V and 2 bases at J, with 6 bases between. This CDR3 comprises 12 residues. Germline loops: CDR1 DFQATT, CDR2 SNEGSKA (reference sequence). CDR3 residues: CSARGTPYEQYF. The CDR3 nucleotides read TGCAGTGCTAGAGGTACACCCTACGAGCAGTACTTC.